This TCR beta chain came from a study of blood T cell repertoires in COVID-19. The CDR3 spans 13 residues. The germline gives CDR1 MNHEY, CDR2 SVGAGI. V shed 7 bases, J shed 8 bases, and the junction held 6 bases outside the gene matches. Authors' processing steps: Estimation of nucleated cell counts relied on the amplification of reference gene primers. Generated by immunoSEQ multiplex PCR, the TCRdb table keeps only in-frame clones and is missing some. The V and J calls and clone size are taken from that table; D and trimming were inferred from the DNA. The sample has around 230,000 clones, under 90% seen once.

Sequencing used PBMCs or T cells enriched from blood (not recorded which). The receptor was derived from a woman aged 25 to 39 with acute COVID-19. This chain connects TRBV6-5 to TRBJ1-4; TRBD1 aligns across 8 bases. This CDR3 is CASMKDRDEKLFF. In nucleotides, the CDR3 is TGTGCCAGCATGAAGGACAGGGACGAAAAACTGTTTTTT.